This T cell receptor (beta chain) emerged from a study of blood T cell repertoires in COVID-19. In the study overall: COVID-19 samples from acute and convalescent phases originated in the United States, Italy and Spain. Nucleic acid was either cDNA or gDNA, and it came from T cells, B-cell-depleted T cells, or PBMCs.

Unmatched junction bases numbered 8, after V lost 6 bases and J lost 6 bases. Germline lookup yields CDR1 SEHNR and CDR2 FQNEAQ (reference sequence). The CDR3 is 15 residues long. This clone was seen repeatedly, ten times or more. How the authors handled the data: For nucleated cells, counts were estimated from reference gene primer amplification. Here immunoSEQ multiplex PCR was the method, and the copy in TCRdb shows in-frame clones only, minus some. That table is the source of V, J and clone size, and D and trimming were worked out from the DNA. The sample holds about 150,000 clones, about four fifths seen once.

The source is a man aged 65-85 years with active or convalescent COVID-19. V usage is TRBV7-9 and J usage is TRBJ2-2, with 9 bases identical to TRBD1. The sequencing sample was made of peripheral blood. The CDR3 loop reads CASRPGQGESGELFF. As DNA, the CDR3 is TGTGCCAGCAGACCGGGACAGGGAGAATCCGGGGAGCTGTTTTTT.